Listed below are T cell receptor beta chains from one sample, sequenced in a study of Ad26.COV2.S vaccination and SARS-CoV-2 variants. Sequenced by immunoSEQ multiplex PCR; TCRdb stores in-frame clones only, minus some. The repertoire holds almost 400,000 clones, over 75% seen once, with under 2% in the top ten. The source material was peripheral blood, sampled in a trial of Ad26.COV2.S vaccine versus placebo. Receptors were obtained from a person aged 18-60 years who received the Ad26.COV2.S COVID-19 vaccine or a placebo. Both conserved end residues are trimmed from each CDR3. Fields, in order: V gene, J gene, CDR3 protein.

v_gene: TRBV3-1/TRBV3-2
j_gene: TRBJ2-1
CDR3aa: ASSQEGGRF

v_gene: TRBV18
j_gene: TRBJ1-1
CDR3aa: ASSPQSGGEAF

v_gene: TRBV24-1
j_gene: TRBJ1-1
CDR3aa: ATSDMTGAGEAF

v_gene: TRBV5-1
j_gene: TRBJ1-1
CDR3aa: ASSVISGGRTEAF

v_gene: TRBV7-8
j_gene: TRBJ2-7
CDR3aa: ASSLGTSGYYEQY

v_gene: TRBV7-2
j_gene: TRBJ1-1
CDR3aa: ASSRTGKNTEAF

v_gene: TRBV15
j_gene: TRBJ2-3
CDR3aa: ATSRVLGLAVTDTQY

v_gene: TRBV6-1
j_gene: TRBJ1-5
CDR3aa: ASSEGLSGGQPQH

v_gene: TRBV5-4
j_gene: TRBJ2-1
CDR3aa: ASSLGRVGYNEQF

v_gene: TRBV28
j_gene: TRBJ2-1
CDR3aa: ASSFLTSGTQSSYNEQF

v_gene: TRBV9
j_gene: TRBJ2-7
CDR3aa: ASSPQTGGATYEQY

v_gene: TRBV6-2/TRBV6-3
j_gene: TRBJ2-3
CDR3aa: ASSWATGRTDTQY

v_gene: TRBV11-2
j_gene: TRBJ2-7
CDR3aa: ASSQLSGSSYEQY

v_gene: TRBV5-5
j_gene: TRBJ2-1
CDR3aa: ASSTTSGSVYEQF

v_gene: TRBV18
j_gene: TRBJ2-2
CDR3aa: ASSPWREYTGELF

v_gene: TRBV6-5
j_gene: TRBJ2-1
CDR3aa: ASSWAGYEQF

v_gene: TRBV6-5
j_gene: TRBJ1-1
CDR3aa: ASSPRRGGKAF

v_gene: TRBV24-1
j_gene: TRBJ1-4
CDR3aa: ATSDRTGPNEKLF

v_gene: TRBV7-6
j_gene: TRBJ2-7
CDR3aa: ASSLDIGGTYEQY

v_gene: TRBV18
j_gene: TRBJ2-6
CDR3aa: ASSPVGANVLT

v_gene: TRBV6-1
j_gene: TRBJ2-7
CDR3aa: ASSEKTGSSYEQY

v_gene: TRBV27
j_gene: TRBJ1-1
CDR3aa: ASSPTGGAPTVNTEAF

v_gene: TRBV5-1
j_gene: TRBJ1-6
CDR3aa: ASSLSSQGSGNSPLH

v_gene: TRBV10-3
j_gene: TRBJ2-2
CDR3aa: AARKPPGELF

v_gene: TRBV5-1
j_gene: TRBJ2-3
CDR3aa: ASSLGNTDTQY

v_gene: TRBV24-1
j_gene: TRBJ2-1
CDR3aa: ATSEPGLAGGTEQF

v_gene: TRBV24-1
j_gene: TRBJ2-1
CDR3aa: ATSDRRGAGGDNEQF

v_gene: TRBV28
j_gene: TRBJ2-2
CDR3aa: ASSFLRDSGLGELF

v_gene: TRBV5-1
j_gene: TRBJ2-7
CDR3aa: ASSLTSGSYEQY

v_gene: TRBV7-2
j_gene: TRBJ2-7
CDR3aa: ASSLSGGDYEQY

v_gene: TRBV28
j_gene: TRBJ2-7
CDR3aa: ASSFVPSGTGSNEQY

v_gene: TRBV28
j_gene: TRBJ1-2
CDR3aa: ASSLSWGQIFYYGYT

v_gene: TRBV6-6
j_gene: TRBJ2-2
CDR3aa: ASSYDGAGELF

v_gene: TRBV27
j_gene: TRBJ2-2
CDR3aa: ASSSRGSTGELF

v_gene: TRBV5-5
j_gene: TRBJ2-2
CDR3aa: ASSLELTSGWNTGELF

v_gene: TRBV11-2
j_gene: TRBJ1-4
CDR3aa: ASSSGGQATNEKLF

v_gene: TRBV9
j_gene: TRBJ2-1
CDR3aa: ASSVRTGSDEQF

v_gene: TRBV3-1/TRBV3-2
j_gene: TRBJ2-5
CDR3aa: ASSPSRGVPLETQY

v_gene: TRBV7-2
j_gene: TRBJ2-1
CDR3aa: ASSLYPGEQF

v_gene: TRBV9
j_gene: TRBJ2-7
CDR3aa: ASSLGGGAPYEQY

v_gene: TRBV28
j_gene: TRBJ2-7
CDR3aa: ASSQLTGAYEQY

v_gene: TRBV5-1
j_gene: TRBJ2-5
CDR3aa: ASTSGVGGNQETQY